These 18 T cell receptor beta chains were all obtained from the same sample, sequenced in a study of Ad26.COV2.S vaccination and SARS-CoV-2 variants. Only in-frame clones appear in the TCRdb table, and some are missing; sequencing was by immunoSEQ multiplex PCR. The sample yields a few hundred thousand clones, 83% seen once. Treatment meaning: around 19 received Ad26.COV2.S at low or high dose, single or two shots; several received placebo; per-sample allocation not given. Sampling took place 63 days after the first vaccine or placebo injection. The sequencing here drew on peripheral blood, taken in a trial of Ad26.COV2.S vaccine versus placebo. The receptors come from a person aged 18-65 years who received the Ad26.COV2.S COVID-19 vaccine or a placebo.

The V and J genes are TRBV7-3 and TRBJ2-1; D gene ambiguous. The germline V gene has CDR1 SGHTA and CDR2 FQGTGA. V gave up 0 bases and J gave up 4 bases, with 7 bases separating them. The CDR3 contains 14 residues. CDR3 sequence reads: CASSLTPTYNEQFF. The CDR3 nucleotides are TGTGCCAGCAGCTTAACCCCGACTTACAATGAGCAGTTCTTC.

A word on this clone: The same CDR3 is also encoded by other DNA sequences in this sample. The chain combines TRBV27 with TRBJ2-7; possible D gene TRBD1, 6 bases. This CDR3 spans 14 amino acids. The V end lost 0 bases, the J end lost 1 base, and 7 bases lay between the germline ends. Germline CDR1 MNHEY, CDR2 SMNVEV (reference sequence). CDR3 in DNA: TGTGCCAGCAGTTTATCAGGGGGATCCTACGAGCAGTACTTC. Translating gives CASSLSGGSYEQYF.

The chain links TRBV24-1 to TRBJ2-5; D may match TRBD1 or TRBD2 (5 bases each). V lost 4 bases to trimming and J lost 2 bases, with 13 bases between them. The CDR3 consists of 15 residues. Germline loops: CDR1 KGHDR, CDR2 SFDVKD. CDR3 loop: CATSERGRAQETQYF. In nucleotides, the CDR3 is TGTGCCACCAGTGAAAGGGGACGGGCTCAAGAGACCCAGTACTTC.

The chain links TRBV29-1 to TRBJ2-3; 7 bases fit TRBD1. J was trimmed by 1 base and V by 7 bases; bases with no gene match: 2. Germline-derived CDR1 and CDR2 are SQVTM and ANQGSEA. The CDR3 is 12 amino acids. Written as DNA, the CDR3 is TGCAGCGCAGGACAGGGCACAGATACGCAGTATTTT. Its protein is CSAGQGTDTQYF.

Only a few counts were recorded for this clone. The chain couples TRBV11-2 to TRBJ1-3, with TRBD1 as a possible D gene (5 bases). This CDR3 contains 14 residues. Germline CDR1 SGHAT, CDR2 FQNNGV. The V end was cut by 5 bases, the J end by 2 bases, with 10 bases between. CDR3 sequence (DNA): TGTGCCAGCAGCCGCGTGGGGGCTGGAAACACCATATATTTT. Amino acid sequence: CASSRVGAGNTIYF. The variable domain in full, with the rest retrieved from reference TRBV11-2 and TRBJ1-3, is EAGVAQSPRYKIIEKRQSVAFWCNPISGHATLYWYQQILGQGPKLLIQFQNNGVVDDSQLPKDRFSAERLKGVDSTLKIQPAKLEDSAVYLCASSRVGAGNTIYFGEGSWLTVV.

The rearrangement joins TRBV19 to TRBJ2-2, with no clear D. V was pared by 10 bases and J by 7 bases, with 22 bases between. The CDR3 sequence is 15 residues long. CDR1 is LNHDA and CDR2 is SQIVND in the germline V gene (reference sequence). CDR3 sequence (DNA): TGTGCCATCTCACCCGAATCGGTACTGGACGGGGAGCTGTTTTTT. This gives the protein CAISPESVLDGELFF.

This chain connects TRBV3-1 (or the pseudogene TRBV3-2) to TRBJ2-3, with 12 bases that match TRBD2. The length of the CDR3 is 16 residues. The germline V gene has CDR1 LGHDT and CDR2 YNNKEL (reference sequence). The V and J ends lost 4 bases and 1 base, in that order; junction bases with no gene match: 3. The DNA of the CDR3 is TGTGCCAGCAGCCCCCGGACTAGCGGGGGCACAGATACGCAGTATTTT. This translates into CASSPRTSGGTDTQYF.

The chain recombines TRBV9 with TRBJ2-5, with D tentatively TRBD2 (6 bases). Per the germline V gene, CDR1 is SGDLS and CDR2 is YYNGEE. V lost 4 bases and J 3 bases, leaving 22 bases between the germline ends. The CDR3 contains 17 residues. The DNA for the CDR3 is TGTGCCAGCAGCCGATCGGGCGGGATGGATAGAAAAGAGACCCAGTACTTC. Its protein product is CASSRSGGMDRKETQYF. Based on the CDR3 plus reference TRBV9 and TRBJ2-5, the full variable domain is DSGVTQTPKHLITATGQRVTLRCSPRSGDLSVYWYQQSLDQGLQFLIQYYNGEERAKGNILERFSAQQFPDLHSELNLSSLELGDSALYFCASSRSGGMDRKETQYFGPGTRLLVL.

This clone was seen a handful of times. The chain joins TRBV5-5 to TRBJ2-7; 7 bases are a match to TRBD1. CDR3 length: 14 residues. V shed 2 bases and J 5 bases; nucleotides not matched to a gene: 7. From germline, CDR1 is SGHKS and CDR2 YYEKEE (reference sequence). The CDR3 DNA follows: TGTGCCAGCAGCTTCCTGACAGGGAGCGACGAGCAGTACTTC. Its translation: CASSFLTGSDEQYF.

The chain employs TRBV5-4 and TRBJ2-7; D is undetermined. V lost 4 bases and J 3 bases, leaving 14 bases between the germline ends. The length of the CDR3 is 14 residues. The germline gives CDR1 SGHNT, CDR2 YYREEE (reference sequence). CDR3 bases: TGTGCCAGCAGCGATGGTCCTTCTTACTACGAGCAGTACTTC. Protein sequence: CASSDGPSYYEQYF.

This clone was seen a single time. The chain couples TRBV2 to TRBJ2-7, with TRBD2 matching 7 bases. The CDR3 totals 16 residues. J gave up 3 bases and V 6 bases, and 14 bases lay outside the gene matches. CDR1 is SNHLY and CDR2 is FYNNEI in the germline V gene. The CDR3 sequence: CASSTGVAGALYEQYF. The CDR3 DNA follows: TGTGCCAGCAGCACCGGGGTGGCGGGAGCCCTCTACGAGCAGTACTTC.

The rearrangement uses TRBV13 and TRBJ1-3; the D is unclear. Germline values: CDR1 PRHDT, CDR2 FYEKMQ (reference sequence). The CDR3 is 11 amino acids. Trimming left V 5 bases short and J 4 bases short, with 3 bases between. As DNA, the CDR3 is TGTGCCAGCAGCATCGGAAACACCATATATTTT. This sequence encodes CASSIGNTIYF. Variable domain in full (rest from reference TRBV13 and TRBJ1-3): AAGVIQSPRHLIKEKRETATLKCYPIPRHDTVYWYQQGPGQDPQFLISFYEKMQSDKGSIPDRFSAQQFSDYHSELNMSSLELGDSALYFCASSIGNTIYFGEGSWLTVV.

The rearrangement joins TRBV7-9 to TRBJ2-1, with D possibly TRBD2 on 5 matching bases. This CDR3 region has 16 residues. CDR1 is SEHNR and CDR2 is FQNEAQ in the germline V gene (reference sequence). V lost 5 bases and J 0 bases, leaving 14 bases between the germline ends. The DNA of the CDR3 is TGTGCCAGCAGCGTTACTGACGGGGACTCCTACAATGAGCAGTTCTTC. Its translation is CASSVTDGDSYNEQFF.

The rearrangement uses TRBV6-2 or TRBV6-3 and TRBJ2-2; 8 bases map to TRBD2. The V gene's germline CDR1 is MNHEY and CDR2 SVGEGT. CDR3 length: 15 residues. V shed 4 bases, J shed 7 bases, and the junction held 8 bases outside the gene matches. The CDR3 DNA reads as TGTGCCAGCAGTTCGGGGGGGCTGTTTCTCGGGGAGCTGTTTTTT. This gives the protein CASSSGGLFLGELFF.

DNA of the CDR3: TGTGCCACCAGTGATTTGCCGGAAGAGACCCAGTACTTC. Encoded protein: CATSDLPEETQYF. The genes are TRBV24-1 and TRBJ2-5; no clear D gene. The V gene's germline CDR1 is KGHDR and CDR2 SFDVKD. This CDR3 is built from 13 residues. The ends were cut back, 0 bases at V and 3 bases at J, with 4 bases in the middle.

The chain uses TRBV25-1 and TRBJ1-3; D is ambiguous. V lost 1 base, J lost 8 bases, and 6 bases lay in between. Germline CDR1 and CDR2: MGHDK and SYGVNS. The CDR3 extends over 12 amino acids. This CDR3 reads CASSEFLDTIYF. The CDR3 region has the DNA TGTGCCAGCAGTGAATTTTTGGACACCATATATTTT.

As regards this clone: Additional DNA sequences in this sample encode the identical CDR3. J is TRBJ2-1 and V is TRBV10-3, with D unresolved. Deletions cut 8 bases from V and 6 bases from J, with 8 bases between. The CDR3 length is 11 residues. Germline-derived CDR1 and CDR2 are ENHRY and SYGVKD. The CDR3 here is CAISELNEQFF. CDR3 sequence (DNA): TGTGCCATCTCGGAGCTCAATGAGCAGTTCTTC.

The chain is built from TRBV11-2 and TRBJ2-5; the D call may be TRBD1 or TRBD2 (6 bases each). Germline CDR1 is SGHAT and CDR2 is FQNNGV. CDR3 length: 15 residues. Between the trimmed V and J ends, which lost 5 bases and 6 bases, there was a span of 19 bases. CDR3 region: CASSPGGPLGKTQYF. The CDR3, as DNA: TGTGCCAGCAGCCCTGGGGGGCCCCTTGGAAAGACCCAGTACTTC. The full variable domain, with the rest looked up from reference TRBV11-2 and TRBJ2-5, is EAGVAQSPRYKIIEKRQSVAFWCNPISGHATLYWYQQILGQGPKLLIQFQNNGVVDDSQLPKDRFSAERLKGVDSTLKIQPAKLEDSAVYLCASSPGGPLGKTQYFGPGTRLLVL.